This TCR beta chain was documented in a study of T cells in tuberculosis. As for the study in general: T cells were selected with CD1B tetramers loaded with glucose monomycolate. In South Africa, adults with active tuberculosis were compared with IGRA-negative and latently infected IGRA-positive adolescents.

CDR1 is LNHDA and CDR2 is SQIVND in the germline V gene (reference sequence). Trimming removed 2 bases from V and 8 bases from J; junction bases left unmatched: 4. The CDR3 is made up of 15 amino acids. Study-wide results and caveats: Using the GMM-specific repertoire gave around 88% accuracy versus around 70% with motifs. Active tuberculosis alpha repertoires lay closer to GMM-specific TCRs than controls'.

As to this clone: The antigen remains undetermined.

Data came from immunoSEQ multiplex PCR; TCRdb stores just in-frame clones and leaves some out. The data show more than 40,000 clones, 94% seen once. This sequence was found in a donor between 10 and 35 years old with latent tuberculosis or without tuberculosis infection. Some clones in this sample may be carry-over from other donors' samples. The chain joins TRBV19 to TRBJ2-1; 12 bases map to TRBD1. The sequencing sample was made of PBMCs. The CDR3 nucleotides are TGTGCCAGTAGTATATTGGGACAGGGGGCATATGAGCAGTTCTTC. The encoded protein is CASSILGQGAYEQFF.